The rows below give T cell receptor beta chains drawn from one sample of a study of blood T cell repertoires in COVID-19. Generated by immunoSEQ multiplex PCR, the TCRdb table keeps only in-frame clones and is missing some. The table has roughly 250,000 clones, about 90% seen once. Sequencing was performed on PBMCs or T cells enriched from blood (not recorded which). The receptors derive from a woman aged 18-35 years who had recovered from COVID-19. CDR3s include the opening cysteine and the closing phenylalanine or tryptophan. Each record gives: clone size, V gene, J gene, D gene, CDR3 protein, CDR3 DNA. The D gene is left open where the match is weak. Not all rows give a size; the values are once, few, many and, for expanded clones, a class.

size: NA
V: TRBV6-4
J: TRBJ1-5
D: NA
CDR3: CASSSGSNQPQHF
DNA: TGTGCCAGCAGTTCGGGTAGCAATCAGCCCCAGCATTTT

size: NA
V: TRBV7-9
J: TRBJ1-2
D: NA
CDR3: CASSLVADRRGYTF
DNA: TGTGCCAGCAGCTTAGTGGCGGATCGACGGGGCTACACCTTC

size: NA
V: TRBV5-1
J: TRBJ2-5
D: TRBD2
CDR3: CASSSDSGREETQYF
DNA: TGCGCCAGCAGCTCAGATAGCGGGAGAGAGGAGACCCAGTACTTC

size: NA
V: TRBV7-3
J: TRBJ2-3
D: NA
CDR3: CASSPGLSPTDTQYF
DNA: TGTGCCAGCAGCCCAGGACTATCCCCCACAGATACGCAGTATTTT

size: NA
V: TRBV6-6
J: TRBJ1-5
D: NA
CDR3: CASSRDNSNQPQHF
DNA: TGTGCCAGCAGCCGGGACAATAGCAATCAGCCCCAGCATTTT

size: NA
V: TRBV9
J: TRBJ1-6
D: TRBD1
CDR3: CASSVATGARRNLHF
DNA: TGTGCCAGCAGCGTAGCTACAGGGGCGAGGAGAAACCTCCACTTT

size: NA
V: TRBV27
J: TRBJ1-2
D: NA
CDR3: CASTPGAGETGYTF
DNA: TGTGCCAGTACACCTGGGGCAGGGGAGACGGGCTACACCTTC

size: NA
V: TRBV5-1
J: TRBJ1-2
D: NA
CDR3: CASSNPTVTYGYTF
DNA: TGCGCCAGCAGCAACCCGACAGTGACTTATGGCTACACCTTC

size: NA
V: TRBV4-3
J: TRBJ2-2
D: TRBD1
CDR3: CASSLGQGPTGELFF
DNA: TGCGCCAGCAGCCTCGGACAGGGTCCCACCGGGGAGCTGTTTTTT

size: NA
V: TRBV6-1
J: TRBJ1-1
D: NA
CDR3: CASSEGGEAFF
DNA: TGTGCCAGCAGTGAGGGAGGTGAAGCTTTCTTT

size: NA
V: TRBV2
J: TRBJ2-1
D: TRBD2
CDR3: CASSTLAGGLNEQFF
DNA: TGTGCCAGCAGCACACTAGCGGGGGGGCTGAATGAGCAGTTCTTC

size: NA
V: TRBV11-3
J: TRBJ2-5
D: TRBD1
CDR3: CASSLATGGGETQYF
DNA: TGTGCCAGCAGCCTCGCGACAGGGGGCGGAGAGACCCAGTACTTC

size: NA
V: TRBV5-1
J: TRBJ2-7
D: TRBD1
CDR3: CASSPTGGRYEQYF
DNA: TGCGCCAGCAGCCCTACAGGGGGCAGGTACGAGCAGTACTTC

size: NA
V: TRBV11-3
J: TRBJ1-1
D: TRBD1
CDR3: CASSETGGADTEAFF
DNA: TGTGCCAGCAGCGAGACAGGGGGTGCGGACACTGAAGCTTTCTTT

size: NA
V: TRBV19
J: TRBJ2-1
D: TRBD1
CDR3: CASSIGFPGQAPYNEQFF
DNA: TGTGCCAGTAGTATAGGTTTCCCGGGACAGGCGCCCTACAATGAGCAGTTCTTC

size: NA
V: TRBV5-5
J: TRBJ2-5
D: TRBD2
CDR3: CASSSGDQETQYF
DNA: TGTGCCAGCAGCAGCGGGGACCAAGAGACCCAGTACTTC

size: once
V: TRBV6-1
J: TRBJ1-2
D: TRBD1
CDR3: CASSEAQGAYGYTF
DNA: TGTGCCAGCAGTGAAGCGCAGGGGGCCTATGGCTACACCTTC

size: once
V: TRBV6-4
J: TRBJ2-1
D: NA
CDR3: CASSADGTAGEQFF
DNA: TGTGCCAGCAGCGCTGATGGGACTGCGGGTGAGCAGTTCTTC

size: NA
V: TRBV11-2
J: TRBJ1-1
D: TRBD1
CDR3: CASSGQGSTEAFF
DNA: TGTGCCAGCAGCGGACAGGGGAGCACTGAAGCTTTCTTT

size: NA
V: TRBV6-2/TRBV6-3
J: TRBJ2-7
D: NA
CDR3: CASSYSGAGFSYEQYF
DNA: TGTGCCAGCAGTTACTCCGGGGCGGGGTTCTCCTACGAGCAGTACTTC

size: NA
V: TRBV7-8
J: TRBJ1-6
D: NA
CDR3: CASSAGQMKGPLHF
DNA: TGTGCCAGCAGCGCAGGACAGATGAAGGGGCCCCTCCACTTT

size: NA
V: TRBV5-1
J: TRBJ1-4
D: NA
CDR3: CASSRQPTAYNEKLFF
DNA: TGCGCCAGCAGCCGACAGCCTACCGCCTATAATGAAAAACTGTTTTTT

size: NA
V: TRBV2
J: TRBJ1-3
D: TRBD1
CDR3: CASSATRQGPGNTIYF
DNA: TGTGCCAGCAGTGCAACTAGACAGGGCCCTGGAAACACCATATATTTT

size: NA
V: TRBV11-3
J: TRBJ1-2
D: TRBD1
CDR3: CASSRGTGGLGGYTF
DNA: TGTGCCAGCAGCAGGGGAACAGGGGGGCTTGGAGGCTACACCTTC

size: NA
V: TRBV9
J: TRBJ2-7
D: NA
CDR3: CASSAFARISDSYEQYF
DNA: TGTGCCAGCAGCGCGTTTGCCAGGATTTCAGATTCCTACGAGCAGTACTTC

size: NA
V: TRBV7-9
J: TRBJ2-1
D: TRBD2
CDR3: CASGWQREGLLSKFF
DNA: TGTGCCAGCGGGTGGCAGCGGGAGGGACTCCTTTCGAAGTTCTTC